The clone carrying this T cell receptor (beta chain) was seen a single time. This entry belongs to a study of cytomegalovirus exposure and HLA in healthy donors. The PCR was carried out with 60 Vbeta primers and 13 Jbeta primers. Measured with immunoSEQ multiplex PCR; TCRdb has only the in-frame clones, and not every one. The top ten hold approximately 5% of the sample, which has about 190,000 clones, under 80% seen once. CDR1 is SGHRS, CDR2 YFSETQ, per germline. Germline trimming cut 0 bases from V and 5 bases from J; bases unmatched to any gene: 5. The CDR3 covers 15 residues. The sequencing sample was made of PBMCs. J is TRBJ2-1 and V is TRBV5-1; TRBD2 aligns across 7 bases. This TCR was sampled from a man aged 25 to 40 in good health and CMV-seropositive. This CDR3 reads CASSLGLADNNEQFF. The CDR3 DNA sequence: TGCGCCAGCAGCTTGGGACTAGCCGATAACAATGAGCAGTTCTTC.